These T cell receptor beta chains were read from a single sample in a study of identical twins. Each CDR3 protein is one row after TCRdb ran MiXCR on the 5' RACE reads. The sample yields hundreds of thousands of distinct CDR3 sequences, roughly 6% seen once. The sample was naive T cells sorted from blood. The receptors stem from a man aged 18 to 29 in good health. Each CDR3 is given with its conserved first and last residue. The order of the fields is clone size, V gene, CDR3 protein. Not every row has a clone size; where given, it reads once, few, many or a size class.

size: .
V: TRBV30
CDR3: CAGTASNEQFF

size: few
V: TRBV11-2
CDR3: CASSSVGGGVSGANVLTF

size: few
V: TRBV5-1
CDR3: CASSLTQQETQYF

size: .
V: TRBV7-9
CDR3: CASSSDPRQPQHF

size: .
V: TRBV14
CDR3: CASSQFLTDTQYF

size: few
V: TRBV30
CDR3: CAWSPYPLQTQYF

size: many
V: TRBV6-2/TRBV6-3
CDR3: CASSSSGSGEQFF

size: many
V: TRBV12-3/TRBV12-4
CDR3: CASSRTLTGELFF

size: many
V: TRBV6-4
CDR3: CASSVEGANTGELFF

size: many
V: TRBV5-1
CDR3: CASSLGPQNEAFF

size: .
V: TRBV12-3/TRBV12-4
CDR3: CASSLAHGRGPETQYF

size: many
V: TRBV15
CDR3: CATSRDSGYEQYF

size: many
V: TRBV18
CDR3: CASSPSFGGQRSYEQYF

size: .
V: TRBV20-1
CDR3: CSASPRLASYNEQFF

size: many
V: TRBV7-9
CDR3: CASSMTGLGSPLHF

size: many
V: TRBV6-1
CDR3: CASRTGGAEKLFF

size: many
V: TRBV5-1
CDR3: CASREAVNNSPLHF

size: few
V: TRBV12-3/TRBV12-4
CDR3: CASSLRAGTEAFF

size: .
V: TRBV7-3
CDR3: CASSVPGPHNEQFF

size: .
V: TRBV7-8
CDR3: CASSFALPNTGELFF

size: .
V: TRBV28
CDR3: CAARGGGDTQYF

size: many
V: TRBV12-3/TRBV12-4
CDR3: CASSRGTAKINYGYTF

size: many
V: TRBV7-2
CDR3: CASSLAGGAKNIQYF

size: few
V: TRBV10-3
CDR3: CAISDSPGISTDTQYF

size: few
V: TRBV27
CDR3: CASSFLPTAHTDTQYF

size: many
V: TRBV25-1
CDR3: CASSEPGRFDNEQFF

size: few
V: TRBV28
CDR3: CASSLGWGGNQPQHF